These 18 T cell receptor beta chains share one sample of origin, sequenced in a study of cytomegalovirus exposure and HLA in healthy donors. The study ran its PCR with 60 Vbeta and 13 Jbeta primers. Produced via immunoSEQ multiplex PCR; TCRdb's table is partial and in-frame only. The sample carries about 130,000 clones, 64% recorded once. The source material was PBMCs. The receptors stem from a woman in her thirties or forties in good health and CMV-seronegative.

The rearrangement joins TRBV6-1 to TRBJ1-3, with 10 bases aligning to TRBD1. CDR1 MNHNS and CDR2 SASEGT come from the germline V gene. V lost 2 bases to trimming and J lost 2 bases; unmatched junction nucleotides: 9. The CDR3 is made up of 18 amino acids. CDR3 DNA: TGTGCCAGCAGTGAATCTCTAAGACAGGGGGCGGCTGGAAACACCATATATTTT. This sequence encodes CASSESLRQGAAGNTIYF.

The chain joins TRBV4-1 to TRBJ1-1; TRBD1 might be the D (5 bases). V was cut by 2 bases and J by 0 bases, with 10 bases left in between. CDR1 is MGHRA, CDR2 YSYEKL, per germline. The CDR3 covers 15 residues. CDR3 nucleotides: TGCGCCAGCAGCCAAATGAACAGGATGAACACTGAAGCTTTCTTT. It is translated as CASSQMNRMNTEAFF.

The chain links TRBV5-1 to TRBJ2-5; D possibly corresponds to TRBD2 (6 bases). The germline V gene encodes CDR1 SGHRS and CDR2 YFSETQ. V lost 2 bases to trimming and J lost 5 bases, with 13 bases between them. The CDR3 runs to 14 residues. In DNA form, the CDR3 reads TGCGCCAGCAGCTTAATTGGAGGGATGGAGACCCAGTACTTC. Protein: CASSLIGGMETQYF.

The CDR3 is CASSFRFSQGPNTEAFF. DNA of the CDR3: TGTGCCAGCAGCTTCAGATTTTCACAGGGCCCGAACACTGAAGCTTTCTTT. J is TRBJ1-1 and V is TRBV11-2; D may be TRBD1 (6 bases). Germline V gene sequence: CDR1 SGHAT, CDR2 FQNNGV. This CDR3 comprises 17 residues. V lost 3 bases to trimming and J lost 1 base, with 18 bases between them.

J is TRBJ1-1 and V is TRBV27; D is unclear. Trimming cost V 4 bases and J 8 bases, with 11 bases left between them. CDR3 length: 12 residues. Germline-derived CDR1 and CDR2 are MNHEY and SMNVEV (reference sequence). CDR3: CASSSDFREAFF. The CDR3 nucleotides read TGTGCCAGCAGTTCCGACTTCCGAGAAGCTTTCTTT.

As for this clone: Other DNA sequences of this sample code for an identical CDR3. The V gene is TRBV28, the J gene TRBJ1-2; 8 nucleotides match TRBD1. V trimming: 6 bases; J trimming: 4 bases; junction bases outside the gene matches: 4. Germline V gene lookup returns CDR1 MDHEN and CDR2 SYDVKM. CDR3 size: 13 residues. In nucleotides, the CDR3 is TGTGCCAGCAGCTCGGACAGGGCCTATGGCTACACCTTC. It is translated as CASSSDRAYGYTF.

This clone appeared once. The chain carries TRBV27 and TRBJ2-7; the match to TRBD1 covers 8 bases. This CDR3 is 14 amino acids long. Germline V gives CDR1 MNHEY, CDR2 SMNVEV (reference sequence). V dropped 3 bases and J dropped 5; count of bases not matched to a gene: 6. CDR3 nucleotides: TGTGCCAGCAGTTTTCAGGGGGCCTTGAACGAGCAGTACTTC. The encoded protein is CASSFQGALNEQYF.

As for this clone: This sample includes further DNA sequences coding for the same CDR3. V is TRBV20-1 and J is TRBJ1-2; no firm D call. Per germline, CDR1 DFQATT and CDR2 SNEGSKA (reference sequence). Trimming shortened V by 2 bases and J by 7 bases, and 8 bases separated the two germline ends. This CDR3 comprises 11 residues. For the CDR3, the DNA is TGCAGTGCTAGACCCCCGGGTGGCTACACCTTC. Protein sequence: CSARPPGGYTF.

The chain couples TRBV5-1 to TRBJ1-2, with no clear D. Per the germline V gene, CDR1 is SGHRS and CDR2 is YFSETQ. The CDR3 spans 13 residues. V was clipped by 0 bases and J by 7 bases, with 10 bases between them. The CDR3 reads CASSLGTEGGYTF. The DNA for the CDR3 is TGCGCCAGCAGCTTGGGTACAGAGGGTGGCTACACCTTC.

V and J are TRBV7-9 and TRBJ2-1, with TRBD2 matching over 9 bases. Germline V gives CDR1 SEHNR, CDR2 FQNEAQ (reference sequence). The CDR3 extends over 13 amino acids. The V and J ends lost 3 bases and 10 bases, in that order; junction bases with no gene match: 4. CDR3 protein: CASSFRGGEEQFF. In DNA, the CDR3 is TGTGCCAGCAGCTTCCGCGGGGGGGAAGAGCAGTTCTTC.

The rearrangement uses TRBV7-9 and TRBJ1-1; no reliable D call. The germline V gene encodes CDR1 SEHNR and CDR2 FQNEAQ (reference sequence). This CDR3 is 12 amino acids long. V gave up 7 bases and J gave up 6 bases, with 12 bases separating them. CDR3 in DNA: TGTGCCAGCATCTCAGAATCCGCTGAAGCTTTCTTT. It specifies CASISESAEAFF. Looking up the rest from reference TRBV7-9 and TRBJ1-1 gives the full variable domain: DTGVSQNPRHKITKRGQNVTFRCDPISEHNRLYWYRQTLGQGPEFLTYFQNEAQLEKSRLLSDRFSAERPKGSFSTLEIQRTEQGDSAMYLCASISESAEAFFGQGTRLTVV.

This chain connects TRBV6-5 to TRBJ2-5; D may be TRBD2 (5 bases). The J call may be incorrect, as the DNA end agrees better with TRBJ2-7. The CDR3 covers 14 residues. CDR1 is MNHEY and CDR2 is SVGAGI in the germline V gene. This CDR3 is CASSYSNRENEQYF. The CDR3, as DNA: TGTGCCAGCAGTTACTCGAATAGGGAGAACGAGCAGTACTTC.

This clone was counted a few times. The chain recombines TRBV15 with TRBJ2-3, with 12 bases aligning to TRBD2. V dropped 8 bases and J dropped 3; count of bases not matched to a gene: 3. This CDR3 has 14 amino acids. Looked up from germline, CDR1 is LNHNV and CDR2 is YYDKDF (reference sequence). The CDR3 sequence is CATGTSGLTDTQYF. CDR3 nucleotides: TGTGCCACCGGGACTAGCGGGTTAACAGATACGCAGTATTTT. Supplemented by reference TRBV15 and TRBJ2-3, the full variable domain reads DAMVIQNPRYQVTQFGKPVTLSCSQTLNHNVMYWYQQKSSQAPKLLFHYYDKDFNNEADTPDNFQSRRPNTSFCFLDIRSPGLGDTAMYLCATGTSGLTDTQYFGPGTRLTVL.

The rearrangement links TRBV19 to TRBJ1-1, with unresolved D. From germline, CDR1 is LNHDA and CDR2 SQIVND (reference sequence). The germline V and J ends were trimmed by 10 bases and 3 bases, with 15 bases remaining between them. CDR3 length: 13 amino acids. The CDR3 sequence: CATRRQADTEAFF. The CDR3 DNA sequence: TGTGCCACTCGCCGGCAGGCAGACACTGAAGCTTTCTTT. Full variable domain (remainder filled in from reference TRBV19 and TRBJ1-1): DGGITQSPKYLFRKEGQNVTLSCEQNLNHDAMYWYRQDPGQGLRLIYYSQIVNDFQKGDIAEGYSVSREKKESFPLTVTSAQKNPTAFYLCATRRQADTEAFFGQGTRLTVV.

The count of this clone is one. V gene TRBV5-4 combines with J gene TRBJ1-4, with 9 bases aligning to TRBD1. This CDR3 is built from 16 residues. Germline V gives CDR1 SGHNT, CDR2 YYREEE (reference sequence). Trimming removed 0 bases from V and 10 bases from J; junction bases left unmatched: 10. The CDR3 protein is CASSLDPTGGVGKLFF. CDR3 bases: TGTGCCAGCAGCTTGGATCCGACAGGGGGGGTGGGAAAACTGTTTTTT.

To note about this clone: The junction departs from germline at one end; a sequencing error may be responsible. The chain recombines TRBV12-5 with TRBJ2-7; TRBD1 aligns across 8 bases. The germline V gene has CDR1 LGHNT and CDR2 FRNRAP. CDR3 length: 12 amino acids. Here the CDR3 DNA reads TGTGCTAGTGGTTTGGTCCGGGACAGGTTAGACTTC. It is translated as CASGLVRDRLDF.

The chain links TRBV7-2 to TRBJ1-2, with D uncertain. The CDR3 is 15 residues long. The germline V gene encodes CDR1 SGHTA and CDR2 FQGNSA. V lost 5 bases to trimming and J lost 5 bases, with 18 bases between them. The CDR3 DNA reads TGTGCCAGCAGCCCCGGGAGGGCAGGTGCTTATGGCTACACCTTC. Its translation is CASSPGRAGAYGYTF.

The V gene is TRBV5-4, the J gene TRBJ2-7, with D possibly TRBD1 on 5 matching bases. Germline lookup yields CDR1 SGHNT and CDR2 YYREEE (reference sequence). This CDR3 is built from 14 residues. Deletions cut 4 bases from V and 3 bases from J, with 14 bases between. CDR3 sequence reads: CASSVGQGGYEQYF. In nucleotides, the CDR3 is TGTGCCAGCAGCGTCGGGCAGGGCGGCTACGAGCAGTACTTC.